A selection of T cell receptor beta chains follows, all from one sample in a study of blood T cell repertoires in COVID-19. Method: immunoSEQ multiplex PCR; TCRdb's copy keeps in-frame clones and lacks some. Of about 74,000 clones in the sample, approximately 79% were seen once. The sample comprised peripheral blood. These receptors were taken from an older man with active or convalescent COVID-19. Each CDR3 is given with its conserved first and last residue. A D gene is named only where the DNA matches it firmly. Rows give clone size only sometimes, using once, few, many, or a class for an expanded clone.

>TRBV4-1|TRBD2|TRBJ2-7|-
CASSQDAGGRKLREQYF
TGCGCCAGCAGCCAAGATGCGGGGGGGCGCAAATTGAGAGAGCAGTACTTC
>TRBV7-6|-|TRBJ2-7|few
CASSFAGSYEQYF
TGTGCCAGCAGCTTTGCGGGCTCCTACGAGCAGTACTTC
>TRBV19|TRBD2|TRBJ2-3|-
CASSIAGGAGLAAQYF
TGTGCCAGTAGCATCGCAGGGGGCGCGGGACTAGCGGCGCAGTATTTT
>TRBV25-1|-|TRBJ2-3|-
CASSDQTDTQYF
TGTGCCAGCAGTGACCAAACAGATACGCAGTATTTT
>TRBV7-3|-|TRBJ1-1|few
CASGRQSDTEAFF
TGTGCCAGCGGTCGACAGTCCGACACTGAAGCTTTCTTT
>TRBV7-3|-|TRBJ2-5|-
CASSLTSGSGETQYF
TGTGCCAGCAGCTTAACGTCGGGGTCGGGGGAGACCCAGTACTTC
>TRBV2|TRBD2|TRBJ2-2|few
CASRESGEGELFF
TGTGCCAGCAGAGAGAGCGGGGAGGGGGAGCTGTTTTTT
>TRBV6-5|-|TRBJ2-7|-
CASKIDSTYEQYF
TGTGCCAGCAAGATAGACAGCACCTACGAGCAGTACTTC
>TRBV9|TRBD1|TRBJ1-6|-
CASSASGGGNSPLHF
TGTGCCAGCAGTGCTTCAGGAGGGGGCAATTCACCCCTCCACTTT
>TRBV9|TRBD1|TRBJ1-3|-
CASGTGTTPRSGNTIYF
TGTGCCAGCGGGACAGGGACCACCCCCCGCTCTGGAAACACCATATATTTT
>TRBV30|-|TRBJ2-2|-
CAWTPTYTGELFF
TGTGCCTGGACGCCGACTTACACCGGGGAGCTGTTTTTT
>TRBV6-1|-|TRBJ2-1|-
CASSEIGGEQFF
TGTGCCAGCAGTGAGATCGGCGGCGAGCAGTTCTTC
>TRBV12-3/TRBV12-4|-|TRBJ1-3|once
CASSFVGNTIYF
TGTGCCAGCAGTTTCGTTGGAAACACCATATATTTT
>TRBV19|-|TRBJ2-6|-
CASGEGGANVLTF
TGTGCCAGTGGCGAGGGTGGGGCCAACGTCCTGACTTTC
>TRBV6-5|TRBD1|TRBJ2-5|-
CASSRTGQYQETQYF
TGTGCCAGCAGCAGGACAGGGCAGTACCAAGAGACCCAGTACTTC
>TRBV10-3|-|TRBJ2-7|few
CAISEYGEQYF
TGTGCCATCAGTGAATACGGGGAGCAGTACTTC
>TRBV5-1|-|TRBJ1-2|-
CASSLASGVGGYTF
TGCGCCAGCAGCTTGGCTTCGGGGGTTGGTGGCTACACCTTC
>TRBV6-1|-|TRBJ1-5|once
CASSERGNQPQHF
TGTGCCAGCAGTGAACGAGGCAATCAGCCCCAGCATTTT
>TRBV9|-|TRBJ1-6|once
CASSVEGERSPLHF
TGTGCCAGCAGCGTAGAGGGGGAACGGTCACCCCTCCACTTT
>TRBV28|-|TRBJ1-3|-
CASSLPHDSSGNTIYF
TGTGCCAGCAGTTTACCTCACGACAGCTCTGGAAACACCATATATTTT
>TRBV6-5|-|TRBJ2-7|-
CASRGQGDEWYEQYF
TGTGCCAGCCGAGGTCAAGGGGATGAGTGGTACGAGCAGTACTTC
>TRBV6-2/TRBV6-3|-|TRBJ2-1|-
CASSYGQGNEQFF
TGTGCCAGCAGTTATGGGCAGGGTAATGAGCAGTTCTTC
>TRBV5-1|-|TRBJ1-2|many
CASSLGPGQGHSGYTF
TGCGCCAGCAGCTTGGGGCCCGGGCAGGGTCATAGTGGCTACACCTTC
>TRBV5-6|TRBD1|TRBJ1-2|-
CASSFRDQGAYGYTF
TGTGCCAGCAGCTTTAGGGATCAGGGGGCATATGGCTACACCTTC
>TRBV7-3|-|TRBJ2-3|-
CASSFGVGLEDTQYF
TGTGCCAGCAGCTTCGGCGTGGGCTTGGAAGATACGCAGTATTTT
>TRBV19|-|TRBJ1-6|-
CASSSGQGSNSPLHF
TGTGCCAGTAGTTCCGGTCAGGGGAGTAATTCACCCCTCCACTTT
>TRBV20-1|-|TRBJ1-2|-
CSASGSYGYTF
TGCAGTGCTAGCGGGTCTTATGGCTACACCTTC
>TRBV11-3|-|TRBJ1-1|-
CASSQPRGGEAFF
TGTGCCAGCAGCCAGCCTCGGGGGGGTGAAGCTTTCTTT
>TRBV19|TRBD1|TRBJ2-5|once
CASSLQGAETQYF
TGTGCCAGTAGCCTACAGGGGGCAGAGACCCAGTACTTC
>TRBV9|TRBD2|TRBJ2-3|-
CASSGTSSSTDTQYF
TGTGCCAGCAGCGGGACTAGTTCTAGCACAGATACGCAGTATTTT
>TRBV5-8|-|TRBJ2-3|-
CASSLGGGASTDTQYF
TGTGCCAGCAGCTTGGGGGGCGGAGCAAGCACAGATACGCAGTATTTT
>TRBV30|TRBD1|TRBJ2-7|-
CAWISKAGQGGEEQYF
TGTGCCTGGATCTCAAAGGCTGGACAGGGAGGTGAGGAGCAGTACTTC
>TRBV14|-|TRBJ1-1|-
CASSLGLARREAFF
TGTGCCAGCAGCTTGGGACTCGCTCGGCGCGAAGCTTTCTTT
>TRBV6-6|TRBD2|TRBJ2-3|-
CASTTERDEADTQYF
TGTGCCAGCACCACCGAGCGGGACGAGGCAGATACGCAGTATTTT
>TRBV27|-|TRBJ2-2|-
CASSFTNTGELFF
TGTGCCAGCAGTTTTACGAACACCGGGGAGCTGTTTTTT
>TRBV28|-|TRBJ1-5|-
CASSSALAALNQPQHF
TGTGCCAGCAGTTCCGCTTTAGCGGCGCTCAATCAGCCCCAGCATTTT
>TRBV2|TRBD1|TRBJ2-7|-
CASRGQGSYEQYF
TGTGCCAGCAGAGGACAGGGTTCCTACGAGCAGTACTTC
>TRBV30|-|TRBJ1-6|-
CAWSAGHENSPLHF
TGTGCCTGGAGTGCAGGACACGAAAATTCACCCCTCCACTTT
>TRBV7-6|TRBD2|TRBJ2-3|-
CASSLAASGVYTDTQYF
TGTGCCAGCAGCTTAGCGGCTAGCGGGGTATACACAGATACGCAGTATTTT
>TRBV7-9|-|TRBJ1-2|-
CASSLDTGGMSYTF
TGTGCCAGCAGCTTAGATACAGGCGGTATGAGCTACACCTTC
>TRBV27|-|TRBJ1-4|-
CASSPGAGVDNEKLFF
TGTGCCAGCAGTCCAGGCGCGGGAGTCGATAATGAAAAACTGTTTTTT